The rows below give T cell receptor beta chains drawn from one sample of a study of CD8+ T cells in alopecia areata. Method: immunoSEQ multiplex PCR; TCRdb's copy keeps in-frame clones and lacks some. The data contain under 350,000 clones, about three fifths of them singletons. This specimen consisted of CD4+ T cells sorted from blood, obtained at week 24, from a patient treated with tofacitinib. Receptor source: a human donor with alopecia areata. The CDR3 runs from the conserved cysteine through the conserved F or W. The order of the fields is D gene, J gene, clone size, CDR3 length, V gene, CDR3 DNA, CDR3 protein. The D gene is left open where the match is weak. Size tells how often a clone was seen (once, few, many) or the class of an expanded clone, and some rows leave it out.

NA | TRBJ2-7 | NA | 15 | TRBV30 | TGTGCCTGGAGGGGCGGTGTAAACAGGGCCTACGAGCAGTACTTC | CAWRGGVNRAYEQYF
NA | TRBJ1-1 | NA | 16 | TRBV29-1 | TGCAGCGTTGATTGGGGACCCCTGTATATGAACACTGAAGCTTTCTTT | CSVDWGPLYMNTEAFF
NA | TRBJ2-2 | NA | 12 | TRBV27 | TGTGCCAGCAGCTTTCACACCGGGGAGCTGTTTTTT | CASSFHTGELFF
TRBD2 | TRBJ2-4 | NA | 14 | TRBV7-2 | TGTGCCAGCAGCTTATCGGGCGGGGGGAACATTCAGTACTTC | CASSLSGGGNIQYF
NA | TRBJ2-2 | NA | 15 | TRBV30 | TGTGCCTGGAGTCCTCCGCCGCCTATCACCGGGGAGCTGTTTTTT | CAWSPPPPITGELFF
NA | TRBJ2-5 | NA | 10 | TRBV20-1 | TGCAGTGCCGTAGGGGTGACCCAGTACTTC | CSAVGVTQYF
TRBD1 | TRBJ1-1 | NA | 13 | TRBV6-5 | TGTGCCAGCAGTCAACAGGGGATCACTGAAGCTTTCTTT | CASSQQGITEAFF
NA | TRBJ1-4 | NA | 13 | TRBV4-1 | TGCGCCAGCAGCTTAAGAGGGTTTGAAAAACTGTTTTTT | CASSLRGFEKLFF
TRBD1 | TRBJ2-5 | NA | 12 | TRBV30 | TGTGCCTGGGGGACAGGCCAAGAGACCCAGTACTTC | CAWGTGQETQYF
NA | TRBJ2-2 | NA | 15 | TRBV27 | TGTGCCAGCAGTTTTACCTCGCGGGGCACCGGGGAGCTGTTTTTT | CASSFTSRGTGELFF
NA | TRBJ1-2 | once | 15 | TRBV30 | TGTGCCTGGAGCCTTTTGGGGGGGCAGGATCGTGGCTACACCTTC | CAWSLLGGQDRGYTF
NA | TRBJ2-2 | NA | 15 | TRBV28 | TGTGCCAGCACCCCTGGGTCCATTTCCACCGGGGAGCTGTTTTTT | CASTPGSISTGELFF
NA | TRBJ1-2 | NA | 11 | TRBV20-1 | TGCAGTGCTAGCTCTGGGGTCGGCTACACCTTC | CSASSGVGYTF
TRBD1 | TRBJ2-5 | NA | 17 | TRBV9 | TGTGCCAGCAGCGGTCCCGGAGGGGACAGGGTACAGGAGACCCAGTACTTC | CASSGPGGDRVQETQYF
NA | TRBJ1-1 | NA | 14 | TRBV5-1 | TGCGCCAGCAGCTCCGTACAGGTGGGCGCTGAAGCTTTCTTT | CASSSVQVGAEAFF
TRBD2 | TRBJ2-7 | few | 14 | TRBV5-1 | TGCGCCAGCAGCTCCGGGACTATCGGCTACGAGCAGTACTTC | CASSSGTIGYEQYF
TRBD1 | TRBJ2-2 | NA | 15 | TRBV5-1 | TGCGCCAGCAGCTCCTTGACAGGGAATCCCGGGGAGCTGTTTTTT | CASSSLTGNPGELFF
TRBD1 | TRBJ1-6 | NA | 16 | TRBV13 | TGTGCCAGCAGGGAATCGGGACAGTCCTATAATTCACCCCTCCACTTT | CASRESGQSYNSPLHF
NA | TRBJ1-2 | NA | 13 | TRBV7-9 | TGTGCCAGCAGCCGGGACATAAACTATGGCTACACCTTC | CASSRDINYGYTF
NA | TRBJ2-6 | few | 14 | TRBV4-3 | TGCGCCAGCAGCCCCTCCCTGGGGGCCAACGTCCTGACTTTC | CASSPSLGANVLTF
NA | TRBJ2-1 | NA | 13 | TRBV2 | TGTGCCAGCAGTGTTGGGAGCAACAATGAGCAGTTCTTC | CASSVGSNNEQFF
TRBD1 | TRBJ1-2 | few | 12 | TRBV29-1 | TGCAGCGTCCGGGACAGGGGCTATGGCTACACCTTC | CSVRDRGYGYTF
TRBD1 | TRBJ1-1 | few | 14 | TRBV29-1 | TGCAGCGCCACCCGACAGGGAGGGAACACTGAAGCTTTCTTT | CSATRQGGNTEAFF
NA | TRBJ1-5 | NA | 14 | TRBV30 | TGTGCCTGGTCACTCTCTACAGGGAATCAGCCCCAGCATTTT | CAWSLSTGNQPQHF
TRBD1 | TRBJ1-2 | NA | 13 | TRBV4-1 | TGCGCCAGCAGCCAAGACGACAGGGTTGGCTACACCTTC | CASSQDDRVGYTF
NA | TRBJ1-2 | NA | 12 | TRBV30 | TGTGCCTGGAGTGTTGTGGGCGGGGGCTACACCTTC | CAWSVVGGGYTF
NA | TRBJ1-1 | NA | 11 | TRBV29-1 | TGCACCGTGGGGAGGAACACTGAAGCTTTCTTT | CTVGRNTEAFF
NA | TRBJ2-3 | NA | 16 | TRBV5-6 | TGTGCCAGCACCTCTAGCCTGGCGCCAAGCACAGATACGCAGTATTTT | CASTSSLAPSTDTQYF
NA | TRBJ1-2 | NA | 18 | TRBV11-2 | TGTGCCAGCAGCTTAATGGGAACCCGGGGTGCGGAAATTTATGGCTACACCTTC | CASSLMGTRGAEIYGYTF
NA | TRBJ1-2 | NA | 12 | TRBV9 | TGTGCCAGCAGCGAACCTAACTATGGCTACACCTTC | CASSEPNYGYTF
NA | TRBJ2-3 | NA | 11 | TRBV6-6 | TGTGCCAGCAGTTACGCAGATACGCAGTATTTT | CASSYADTQYF
NA | TRBJ2-1 | NA | 14 | TRBV14 | TGTGCCAGCAGCCAAGATTTGGGGAAGGGTGAGCAGTTCTTC | CASSQDLGKGEQFF
NA | TRBJ1-5 | NA | 13 | TRBV30 | TGTGCCTGGAATGACAGGAGCAATCAGCCCCAGCATTTT | CAWNDRSNQPQHF
NA | TRBJ1-1 | few | 13 | TRBV6-5 | TGTGCCAGCAGCCCCTCAATGAACACTGAAGCTTTCTTT | CASSPSMNTEAFF
NA | TRBJ2-3 | NA | 16 | TRBV27 | TGTGCCAGCAGTTTATTTCGTCGGCAGGGTGGAGATACGCAGTATTTT | CASSLFRRQGGDTQYF
NA | TRBJ2-2 | few | 13 | TRBV29-1 | TGCAGCGGGACAGCGCCGAACACCGGGGAGCTGTTTTTT | CSGTAPNTGELFF
NA | TRBJ2-5 | NA | 16 | TRBV4-2 | TGTGCCAGCAGCCAAGATGTTGGCAGGGTCACTGAGACCCAGTACTTC | CASSQDVGRVTETQYF
NA | TRBJ1-2 | NA | 12 | TRBV7-9 | TGTGCCAGCAGCTTAGACCGGGTTGGCTACACCTTC | CASSLDRVGYTF
NA | TRBJ1-1 | few | 14 | TRBV12-5 | TGTGCTAGTGCCCTGGCGGGAGGGAGCACTGAAGCTTTCTTT | CASALAGGSTEAFF
NA | TRBJ1-5 | few | 14 | TRBV10-3 | TGTGCCATCAGTGTATCAGAAGACTATCAGCCCCAGCATTTT | CAISVSEDYQPQHF
TRBD1 | TRBJ1-2 | NA | 12 | TRBV6-5 | TGTGCCACTCAGAGACAGGGAAATGGCTACACCTTC | CATQRQGNGYTF
TRBD2 | TRBJ2-3 | NA | 17 | TRBV4-3 | TGCGCCAGCAGCCAAGGAGCTAGCGGGGGCGTGGCAGATACGCAGTATTTT | CASSQGASGGVADTQYF
NA | TRBJ2-2 | few | 15 | TRBV7-2 | TGTGCCAGCAGCTTAGATCGGGTAGCTTCCGGGGAGCTGTTTTTT | CASSLDRVASGELFF
NA | TRBJ2-5 | NA | 13 | TRBV6-5 | TGTGCCAGCAGTCAGGCTGTTGGGGAGACCCAGTACTTC | CASSQAVGETQYF
NA | TRBJ2-5 | NA | 14 | TRBV7-8 | TGTGCCAGCAGCTTTGGTCGCCTAAGAGAGACCCAGTACTTC | CASSFGRLRETQYF
NA | TRBJ1-2 | once | 15 | TRBV7-2 | TGTGCCAGCACCTTCCCTGAGATTCCGAACTATGGCTACACCTTC | CASTFPEIPNYGYTF
NA | TRBJ2-5 | few | 14 | TRBV4-1 | TGCGCCAGCAGCCAGTGGCAGGGGAGAGAGACCCAGTACTTC | CASSQWQGRETQYF